One sample yielded the 17 T cell receptor beta chains listed below, sequenced in a study of T cell changes during pregnancy in multiple sclerosis. Generated by immunoSEQ multiplex PCR, the TCRdb table keeps only in-frame clones and is missing some. The table includes 20,000 to 25,000 clones, approximately 90% detected once. The material was CD8+ T cells from peripheral blood mononuclear cells, obtained in the first trimester of pregnancy. The receptor source for this set is a female donor with multiple sclerosis, enrolled in a pregnancy study.

Note on this clone: Because the CDR3's place on the DNA is in doubt, the DNA is left out and the CDR3 is given as listed by TCRdb. V and J are TRBV21-1 and TRBJ1-1. TRBV21-1 is labeled a pseudogene. The CDR3 length equals 14 residues, ends included. The CDR3 sequence: CASSIVAGGTEAFF.

The genes are TRBV19 and TRBJ1-5; unclear D gene. Germline CDR1 is LNHDA and CDR2 is SQIVND (reference sequence). This CDR3 has 14 residues. V gave up 2 bases and J gave up 0 bases, with 5 bases separating them. Here the CDR3 reads CASSISYSNQPQHF. Written as DNA, the CDR3 is TGTGCCAGTAGTATAAGCTATAGCAATCAGCCCCAGCATTTT.

The chain has TRBV13 and TRBJ2-5; 9 positions match TRBD2. The CDR3 runs to 15 residues. Germline V gene sequence: CDR1 PRHDT, CDR2 FYEKMQ (reference sequence). V lost 4 bases to trimming and J lost 1 base; unmatched junction nucleotides: 4. CDR3 coding DNA: TGTGCCAGCAGCTCATTAGCGGGAGCCCAAGAGACCCAGTACTTC. It specifies CASSSLAGAQETQYF. Using reference TRBV13 and TRBJ2-5 for the parts outside the CDR3, the full variable domain is AAGVIQSPRHLIKEKRETATLKCYPIPRHDTVYWYQQGPGQDPQFLISFYEKMQSDKGSIPDRFSAQQFSDYHSELNMSSLELGDSALYFCASSSLAGAQETQYFGPGTRLLVL.

V and J are TRBV7-9 and TRBJ2-1; the match to TRBD2 covers 8 bases. Germline V CDR1 and CDR2: SEHNR, FQNEAQ (reference sequence). The junction had 6 bases not matched to a gene; V was cut back by 3 bases and J by 5 bases. This CDR3 is 15 amino acids long. The DNA for the CDR3 is TGTGCCAGCAGCTTGGCCCAACTAGCGGACAATGAGCAGTTCTTC. Its translation: CASSLAQLADNEQFF.

The J gene is TRBJ1-2, the V gene TRBV19; 7 bases align to TRBD1. This CDR3 has 16 amino acids. V shed 0 bases and J 3 bases; nucleotides not matched to a gene: 7. Germline CDR1 LNHDA, CDR2 SQIVND (reference sequence). The CDR3 nucleotides read TGTGCCAGTAGTATAGATACGACAGGGAACTACTATGGCTACACCTTC. Encoded protein: CASSIDTTGNYYGYTF.

This chain links TRBV28 with TRBJ2-5; 9 bases align to TRBD1. Germline CDR1 MDHEN, CDR2 SYDVKM. The ends lost 8 bases at V and 5 bases at J; junction bases unmatched: 12. There are 15 residues in the CDR3. The CDR3 DNA is TGTGCCAGCCAGTTTCAGACAGGGGGGAGGGAGACCCAGTACTTC. It specifies CASQFQTGGRETQYF.

This clone was recorded only once. The chain employs TRBV7-6 and TRBJ2-3; 8 nucleotides agree with TRBD2. The CDR3 consists of 15 residues. V shed 2 bases, J shed 2 bases, and the junction held 3 bases outside the gene matches. Germline V gene lookup returns CDR1 SGHVS and CDR2 FNYEAQ. The chain's CDR3 is CASSLSGSLTDTQYF. The CDR3 DNA reads TGTGCCAGCAGCTTAAGCGGGAGCCTCACAGATACGCAGTATTTT. Based on the CDR3 plus reference TRBV7-6 and TRBJ2-3, the full variable domain is GAGVSQSPRYKVTKRGQDVALRCDPISGHVSLYWYRQALGQGPEFLTYFNYEAQQDKSGLPNDRFSAERPEGSISTLTIQRTEQRDSAMYRCASSLSGSLTDTQYFGPGTRLTVL.

A single count supports this clone. The chain has TRBV29-1 and TRBJ2-7; TRBD2 matches at 7 bases. The V and J ends lost 1 base and 1 base, in that order; junction bases with no gene match: 10. Looked up from germline, CDR1 is SQVTM and CDR2 is ANQGSEA. CDR3 length equals 16 residues. CDR3 sequence (DNA): TGCAGCGTTGAAGGAGAGCCGGCTAGCGGATCCTACGAGCAGTACTTC. Translation gives CSVEGEPASGSYEQYF.

This clone was detected once. The CDR3 region has the DNA TGTGCCTGGACCGGAGGGGATGAGCAGTTCTTC. It is translated as CAWTGGDEQFF. The rearrangement joins TRBV30 to TRBJ2-1, with D perhaps TRBD2 (6 bases). The CDR3 runs 11 residues. With 4 bases removed from V and 8 bases from J, the gap between germline ends came to 9 bases. CDR1 GTSNPN and CDR2 SVGIG come from the germline V gene (reference sequence).

V gene TRBV9 combines with J gene TRBJ1-2; 7 nucleotides line up with TRBD1. The CDR3 spans 14 residues. The ends lost 0 bases at V and 3 bases at J; junction bases unmatched: 2. Germline V gives CDR1 SGDLS, CDR2 YYNGEE. CDR3 DNA sequence: TGTGCCAGCAGCGTAGGAGGGGGCGACTATGGCTACACCTTC. It specifies CASSVGGGDYGYTF.

This clone was seen more than once but under ten times. The genes are TRBV6-4 and TRBJ2-1; TRBD1 matches at 7 bases. The CDR3 consists of 14 residues. Trimming cost V 5 bases and J 0 bases; bases outside gene matches: 1. Per germline, CDR1 MRHNA and CDR2 SNTAGT. CDR3 nucleotide sequence: TGTGCCAGCAGTAGGGACAGCTCCTACAATGAGCAGTTCTTC. Its translation is CASSRDSSYNEQFF.

This chain connects TRBV30 to TRBJ2-2, with D unclear. V shed 0 bases and J shed 1 base, with 9 bases lying between them. CDR3 length: 15 amino acids. CDR1 and CDR2 (germline): GTSNPN, SVGIG (reference sequence). The CDR3 protein is CAWSVKHRNTGELFF. In DNA form, the CDR3 reads TGTGCCTGGAGTGTAAAGCATAGGAACACCGGGGAGCTGTTTTTT.

This chain's CDR3 is CASSPSGQLNTEAFF. In DNA form, the CDR3 reads TGTGCCAGCAGCCCCTCGGGACAGCTGAACACTGAAGCTTTCTTT. V and J are TRBV7-9 and TRBJ1-1; 7 nucleotides agree with TRBD1. Trimming took 5 bases from V and 0 from J; bases not matched to a gene: 6. Germline V gene data show CDR1 as SEHNR and CDR2 as FQNEAQ (reference sequence). The CDR3 sequence is 15 residues long.

This chain links TRBV2 with TRBJ2-5; 13 bases line up with TRBD2. Per germline, CDR1 SNHLY and CDR2 FYNNEI. V gave up 3 bases and J gave up 5 bases; unmatched junction bases: 12. CDR3 length: 18 residues. This CDR3 reads CASSDAGLAGEGGETQYF. The CDR3 region has the DNA TGTGCCAGCAGTGATGCAGGACTAGCGGGAGAAGGGGGTGAGACCCAGTACTTC.

This clone appeared a single time. The rearrangement joins TRBV5-4 to TRBJ2-1, with 10 bases aligning to TRBD2. Germline V CDR1 and CDR2: SGHNT, YYREEE (reference sequence). The CDR3 runs to 15 residues. The V and J ends lost 1 base and 12 bases, in that order; junction bases with no gene match: 10. The chain's CDR3 is CASSLWSSGSGGQFF. The CDR3 region has the DNA TGTGCCAGCAGCTTGTGGTCTAGCGGGAGTGGGGGGCAGTTCTTC.

This sequence joins TRBV30 and TRBJ2-7, with D perhaps matching TRBD2 (5 bases). CDR1 is GTSNPN and CDR2 is SVGIG in the germline V gene (reference sequence). V lost 4 bases and J lost 5, with 9 bases in between. The CDR3 length is 11 residues. The CDR3 bases are TGTGCCTGGACCATCGGGAACGAGCAGTACTTC. It codes for CAWTIGNEQYF.

The chain joins TRBV6-4 to TRBJ2-2, with 7 bases aligning to TRBD2. CDR3 size: 14 residues. J was trimmed by 5 bases and V by 3 bases; bases with no gene match: 3. Germline CDR1 MRHNA, CDR2 SNTAGT. In DNA, the CDR3 is TGTGCCAGCAGTGAAACGGGGGGAACCGGGGAGCTGTTTTTT. Translation: CASSETGGTGELFF.